This T cell receptor (beta chain) was captured by sequencing in a study of T-cell reconstitution after alpha-beta-depleted transplantation in children. This clonotype was seen a single time. Antigen: not known. This CDR3 comprises 16 residues. V was trimmed by 0 bases and J by 4 bases, leaving 14 bases between them. Germline V lookup: CDR1 SGHRS, CDR2 YFSETQ. General study points: It was surviving recipient T cells and thymic progenitors that gave some patients high TCRbeta diversity at day 60. Where alpha-beta T cells came from about two months after transplant was reportedly several hundred expanded graft clones.

Preparation of the TCRbeta library used unique molecular identifiers. TCRdb re-analysed the PCR reads in MiXCR, keeping a single row per CDR3 protein. The data hold more than 400,000 distinct CDR3 sequences, with approximately 41% observed a single time. The receptor comes from a girl aged 2-9 years with aplastic anemia, due to receive a stem cell transplant. This material consisted of PBMCs, taken before TCRalphabeta/CD19-depleted stem cell transplant. The rearrangement links TRBV5-1 to TRBJ2-1; D remains unclear. The CDR3, as DNA: TGCGCCAGCAGCTTGGAACAATCCAGAAGGTACAATGAGCAGTTCTTC. Translating gives CASSLEQSRRYNEQFF.